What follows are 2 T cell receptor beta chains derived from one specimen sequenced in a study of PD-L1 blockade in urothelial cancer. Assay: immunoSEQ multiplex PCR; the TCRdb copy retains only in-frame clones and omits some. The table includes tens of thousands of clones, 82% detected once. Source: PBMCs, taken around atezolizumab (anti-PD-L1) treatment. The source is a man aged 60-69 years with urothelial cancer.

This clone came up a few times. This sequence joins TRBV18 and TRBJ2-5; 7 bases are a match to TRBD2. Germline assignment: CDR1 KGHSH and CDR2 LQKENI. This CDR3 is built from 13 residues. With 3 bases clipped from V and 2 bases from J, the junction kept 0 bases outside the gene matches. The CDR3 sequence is CASSPGGQETQYF. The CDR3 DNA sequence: TGTGCCAGCTCACCGGGGGGGCAAGAGACCCAGTACTTC. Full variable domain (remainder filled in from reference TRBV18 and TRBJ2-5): NAGVMQNPRHLVRRRGQEARLRCSPMKGHSHVYWYRQLPEEGLKFMVYLQKENIIDESGMPKERFSAEFPKEGPSILRIQQVVRGDSAAYFCASSPGGQETQYFGPGTRLLVL.

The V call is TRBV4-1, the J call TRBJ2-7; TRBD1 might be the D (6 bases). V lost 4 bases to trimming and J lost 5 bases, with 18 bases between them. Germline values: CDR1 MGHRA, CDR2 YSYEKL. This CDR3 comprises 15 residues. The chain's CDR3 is CASSRTGNRGNEQYF. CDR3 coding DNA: TGCGCCAGCAGCCGAACAGGGAATCGGGGAAACGAGCAGTACTTC.